This T cell receptor beta chain comes out of a study of shared T cell receptors in the human thymus. This clone has just a few counts. Libraries were prepared by immunoSEQ multiplex PCR; TCRdb keeps only in-frame clonotypes and omits some of them. Of some 660,000 clones in the sample, about 90% were seen once. V was pared by 7 bases and J by 3 bases, with 13 bases of the junction left unmatched. Germline V lookup: CDR1 MDHEN, CDR2 SYDVKM. CDR3 length equals 17 residues. These data were also reused for a study on human thymus T cells. That publication notes: Donation came from healthy Finnish infants having corrective surgery for congenital heart defects. Thymic material originated from resections removed in the course of corrective heart surgery. Thymic and blood repertoires appeared to display a bias in their usage of V and J genes. What related research reported was that thymic repertoires overlapped highly among unrelated individuals.

The receptor comes from a boy younger than two with a congenital heart defect. The sequencing input was thymocytes. This chain joins TRBV28 and TRBJ2-1; 9 nucleotides align to TRBD1. The CDR3 bases are TGTGCCAGCACCGAGACAGGGGGAAGGAAAGACTACAATGAGCAGTTCTTC. As protein: CASTETGGRKDYNEQFF.